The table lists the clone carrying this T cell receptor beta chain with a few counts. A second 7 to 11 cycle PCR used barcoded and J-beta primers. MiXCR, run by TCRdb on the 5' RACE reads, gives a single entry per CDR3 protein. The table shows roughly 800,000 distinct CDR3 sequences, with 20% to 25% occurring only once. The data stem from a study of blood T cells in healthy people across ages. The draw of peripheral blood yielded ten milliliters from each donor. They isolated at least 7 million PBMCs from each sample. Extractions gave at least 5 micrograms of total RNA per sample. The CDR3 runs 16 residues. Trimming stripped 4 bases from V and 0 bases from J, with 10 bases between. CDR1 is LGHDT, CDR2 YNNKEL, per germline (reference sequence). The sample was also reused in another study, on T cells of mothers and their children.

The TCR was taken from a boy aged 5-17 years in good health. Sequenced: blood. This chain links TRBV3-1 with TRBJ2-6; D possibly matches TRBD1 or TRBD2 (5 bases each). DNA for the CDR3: TGTGCCAGCAGCCCCAGAGGGGTCTCTGGGGCCAACGTCCTGACTTTC. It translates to CASSPRGVSGANVLTF.